Below are 30 T cell receptor beta chains sequenced from a single sample in a study of Ad26.COV2.S vaccination and SARS-CoV-2 variants. The assay was immunoSEQ multiplex PCR, and TCRdb's table has in-frame clones only and misses some. The table records over 110,000 clones, around 86% of them present only once. This material consisted of peripheral blood, taken after recovery from COVID-19. The origin of the receptors is a human donor who had recovered from COVID-19.

This chain connects TRBV10-3 to TRBJ2-5; 7 positions agree with TRBD1. CDR3 length: 16 residues. The J segment lost 2 bases and the V segment lost 4 bases, leaving 10 bases of the junction unmatched. CDR1 and CDR2 (germline): ENHRY, SYGVKD. Here the CDR3 DNA reads TGTGCCATCAGTGCTAGTCAAACAGGGGAACAAGAGACCCAGTACTTC. It yields the protein CAISASQTGEQETQYF.

This chain links TRBV6-6 with TRBJ1-2; D remains ambiguous. The germline V and J ends were trimmed by 6 bases and 7 bases, with 15 bases remaining between them. The CDR3 contains 13 residues. Per germline, CDR1 MNHNY and CDR2 SVGAGI (reference sequence). In DNA form, the CDR3 reads TGTGCCAGCAGACCCGAGGGTATCAGTGGCTACACCTTC. Protein product: CASRPEGISGYTF.

This clone has only one observation. V gene TRBV9 combines with J gene TRBJ2-3; 9 nucleotides line up with TRBD2. This CDR3 has 17 residues. In germline, CDR1 is SGDLS, CDR2 YYNGEE. V dropped 4 bases and J dropped 2; count of bases not matched to a gene: 11. Here the CDR3 reads CASSSSLGGGATDTQYF. CDR3 coding DNA: TGTGCCAGCAGCTCCTCTTTAGGCGGGGGGGCCACAGATACGCAGTATTTT.

This rearrangement joins TRBV13 to TRBJ2-6, with D perhaps assigned TRBD1 or TRBD2 (6 bases each). The CDR3 spans 15 residues. Germline CDR1 PRHDT, CDR2 FYEKMQ (reference sequence). The V and J ends lost 5 bases and 4 bases respectively, with 12 bases between them. CDR3 nucleotide sequence: TGTGCCAGCAGCCCCTGGGGGGCCGGGGCCAACGTCCTGACTTTC. Amino acids: CASSPWGAGANVLTF.

CDR3 amino acids: CASSYSRGPTGELFF. The CDR3 nucleotides read TGTGCCAGCAGTTACTCGCGGGGACCCACCGGGGAGCTGTTTTTT. The rearrangement uses TRBV6-5 and TRBJ2-2, with D tentatively TRBD2 (6 bases). The germline V gene encodes CDR1 MNHEY and CDR2 SVGAGI. The CDR3 runs to 15 residues. Trimming stripped 0 bases from V and 4 bases from J, with 9 bases between.

The rearrangement joins TRBV12-3 or TRBV12-4 to TRBJ1-1; weak D call: TRBD1 (5 bases). This CDR3 comprises 13 residues. Trimming left V 8 bases short and J 10 bases short, with 20 bases between. The CDR3 loop reads CASRKGTPTRAFF. Written as DNA, the CDR3 is TGTGCCAGCCGGAAGGGGACCCCAACTCGAGCTTTCTTT.

The chain carries TRBV4-1 and TRBJ1-6; D gene unclear. The germline CDR1 and CDR2 sequences are MGHRA and YSYEKL. The V gene lost 1 base and the J gene lost 0 bases, with 16 bases spanning the gap. CDR3 length: 19 amino acids. This chain's CDR3 is CASSQVLILLSSYNSPLHF. The CDR3 nucleotides read TGCGCCAGCAGCCAAGTGCTGATATTGCTCAGCTCCTATAATTCACCCCTCCACTTT.

The genes are TRBV6-5 and TRBJ2-2; D is perhaps TRBD2 (5 bases). In germline, CDR1 is MNHEY, CDR2 SVGAGI. V lost 3 bases to trimming and J lost 4 bases, with 12 bases between them. The CDR3 runs 15 residues. The CDR3 nucleotides are TGTGCCAGCAGTTATGTCAGGAGCGGCACCGGGGAGCTGTTTTTT. Its translation is CASSYVRSGTGELFF.

The chain employs TRBV27 and TRBJ2-7; possible D gene TRBD2, 6 bases. The CDR3 has 13 amino acids. Germline CDR1 is MNHEY and CDR2 is SMNVEV (reference sequence). Trimming cost V 4 bases and J 5 bases, with 12 bases left between them. CDR3 coding DNA: TGTGCCAGCAGTTCCCGGAGGGGCCACGAGCAGTACTTC. Residues: CASSSRRGHEQYF.

The chain is built from TRBV15 and TRBJ1-2; D not resolved. This CDR3 spans 17 amino acids. The V end was cut by 1 base, the J end by 0 bases, with 15 bases between. Germline assignment: CDR1 LNHNV and CDR2 YYDKDF (reference sequence). CDR3 residues: CATSRGDPRTSNYGYTF. CDR3 nucleotide sequence: TGTGCCACCAGCAGAGGCGACCCCCGGACTTCTAACTATGGCTACACCTTC.

The chain joins TRBV28 to TRBJ2-7, with TRBD2 matching 16 bases. Germline V lookup: CDR1 MDHEN, CDR2 SYDVKM. CDR3 length: 19 residues. The ends lost 6 bases at V and 2 bases at J; junction bases unmatched: 13. CDR3 loop: CASRTPGLAGGPSPYEQYF. CDR3 nucleotide sequence: TGTGCCAGCAGAACCCCGGGACTAGCGGGGGGGCCCTCCCCCTACGAGCAGTACTTC.

The gene calls are TRBV27 and TRBJ1-3, with D hard to call. The CDR3 runs to 12 residues. Germline V CDR1 and CDR2: MNHEY, SMNVEV (reference sequence). V was trimmed by 11 bases and J by 2 bases, leaving 10 bases between them. DNA of the CDR3: TGTGCCTTAGGGAGTCCTGGAAACACCATATATTTT. It specifies CALGSPGNTIYF.

This rearrangement joins TRBV23-1 to TRBJ2-5; 8 nucleotides match TRBD2. TRBV23-1 is recorded as an ORF, its role being uncertain. The CDR3 sequence is 14 residues long. The V segment lost 0 bases and the J segment 9 bases; nucleotides outside the gene matches: 6. CDR3 in amino acids: CASSQSRTSFPQYF. In DNA form, the CDR3 reads TGCGCCAGCAGTCAATCACGGACTAGCTTCCCCCAGTACTTC.

The chain combines TRBV4-3 with TRBJ2-3; the match to TRBD2 covers 7 bases. V shed 2 bases and J 4 bases; nucleotides not matched to a gene: 9. Germline lookup yields CDR1 LGHNA and CDR2 YSLEER. The CDR3 sequence is 16 residues long. The CDR3 region is CASSQNAKGRADTQYF. For the CDR3, the DNA is TGCGCCAGCAGCCAAAACGCCAAAGGGAGGGCAGATACGCAGTATTTT.

The chain combines TRBV9 with TRBJ2-3; D is uncertain. The germline V gene encodes CDR1 SGDLS and CDR2 YYNGEE. The CDR3 contains 14 residues. The V gene lost 0 bases and the J gene lost 6 bases, with 11 bases spanning the gap. CDR3 region: CASSVGGLRDTQYF. The CDR3 nucleotides read TGTGCCAGCAGCGTAGGAGGTCTAAGGGATACGCAGTATTTT.

The V gene is TRBV18, the J gene TRBJ1-6; 7 bases line up with TRBD1. Germline-derived CDR1 and CDR2 are KGHSH and LQKENI. CDR3 length equals 14 residues. V trimming: 3 bases; J trimming: 10 bases; junction bases outside the gene matches: 6. The CDR3 is CASSPGQTPSPLHF. CDR3 coding DNA: TGTGCCAGCTCACCGGGACAGACGCCCTCACCCCTCCACTTT. Filled out from reference TRBV18 and TRBJ1-6, the complete variable domain reads NAGVMQNPRHLVRRRGQEARLRCSPMKGHSHVYWYRQLPEEGLKFMVYLQKENIIDESGMPKERFSAEFPKEGPSILRIQQVVRGDSAAYFCASSPGQTPSPLHFGNGTRLTVT.

The rearrangement links TRBV7-2 to TRBJ2-7; 8 nucleotides line up with TRBD1. This CDR3 comprises 14 residues. Germline CDR1 and CDR2: SGHTA and FQGNSA. Losses at the gene ends were 5 bases for V and 4 bases for J; bases not matched to a gene: 7. The CDR3 region has the DNA TGTGCCAGCAGCCCCTGGACAGGGAGGTACGAGCAGTACTTC. Translation gives CASSPWTGRYEQYF.

The gene calls are TRBV5-1 and TRBJ2-2; a possible D gene is TRBD1 (5 bases). Trimming removed 4 bases from V and 6 bases from J, with 13 bases in between. The CDR3 contains 14 residues. The germline V gene encodes CDR1 SGHRS and CDR2 YFSETQ. This CDR3 reads CASSLTGPPGELFF. CDR3 DNA: TGCGCCAGCAGCCTTACAGGTCCTCCCGGGGAGCTGTTTTTT.

This clone was seen a single time. This chain joins TRBV28 and TRBJ2-7; D assignment may be TRBD1 or TRBD2 (5 bases each). Germline CDR1 and CDR2: MDHEN and SYDVKM. The CDR3 runs 13 residues. V was trimmed by 8 bases and J by 4 bases, leaving 15 bases between them. The CDR3 DNA reads TGTGCCAGCGGGGGTAGTCTCCCTTACGAGCAGTACTTC. This sequence encodes CASGGSLPYEQYF.

The chain couples TRBV29-1 to TRBJ1-2; no firm D call. The CDR3 has 13 amino acids. The germline CDR1 and CDR2 sequences are SQVTM and ANQGSEA. V lost 3 bases, J lost 8 bases, and 16 bases lay in between. CDR3 sequence (DNA): TGCAGCGTTGACATGGGTAGAACTACCGGCTACACCTTC. Amino acids: CSVDMGRTTGYTF.

This chain uses TRBV27 with TRBJ2-3; D tentatively fits TRBD1 or TRBD2 (6 bases each). The CDR3 runs 14 residues. Germline V CDR1 and CDR2: MNHEY, SMNVEV (reference sequence). V dropped 5 bases and J dropped 7 bases, with 16 bases sitting between them. CDR3 nucleotides: TGTGCCAGCAGTGTAGGGGGGACTGGGAATACGCAGTATTTT. It codes for CASSVGGTGNTQYF.

This clone was seen just once. The chain links TRBV11-2 to TRBJ1-1; a weak D match, TRBD1 (6 bases). V lost 8 bases and J 3 bases, leaving 19 bases between the germline ends. Germline V lookup: CDR1 SGHAT, CDR2 FQNNGV. The CDR3 consists of 15 residues. The CDR3 here is CASRGQSFGDTEAFF. The CDR3 DNA is TGTGCCAGCCGTGGACAGTCCTTCGGGGACACTGAAGCTTTCTTT.

V gene TRBV6-6 combines with J gene TRBJ2-5, with D perhaps matching TRBD2 (6 bases). From germline, CDR1 is MNHNY and CDR2 SVGAGI (reference sequence). V was clipped by 5 bases and J by 6 bases, with 31 bases between them. The CDR3 totals 19 residues. This chain's CDR3 is CASSPGTVMGRRAGQTQYF. Written as DNA, the CDR3 is TGTGCCAGCAGTCCAGGGACGGTGATGGGTCGCAGGGCGGGACAGACCCAGTACTTC.

The chain joins TRBV6-6 to TRBJ1-3; D is unresolved. V gave up 7 bases and J gave up 5 bases, with 3 bases separating them. CDR1 MNHNY and CDR2 SVGAGI come from the germline V gene (reference sequence). The CDR3 has 10 amino acids. The CDR3 coding sequence is TGTGCCAGCATGAGAAACACCATATATTTT. Encoded protein: CASMRNTIYF.

The J gene is TRBJ1-4, the V gene TRBV5-1; weak D call: TRBD1 (5 bases). CDR1 is SGHRS and CDR2 is YFSETQ in the germline V gene. CDR3 size: 15 residues. Trimming stripped 1 base from V and 7 bases from J, with 14 bases between. Here the CDR3 DNA reads TGCGCCAGCAGCTTGCAGGGCAGCCCCGGTGAAAAACTGTTTTTT. This translates into CASSLQGSPGEKLFF.

The chain is built from TRBV7-2 and TRBJ2-2; D remains unclear. The CDR3 totals 15 residues. The germline V gene encodes CDR1 SGHTA and CDR2 FQGNSA. V lost 0 bases and J 1 base, leaving 6 bases between the germline ends. The CDR3 reads CASSLAGENTGELFF. The CDR3 region has the DNA TGTGCCAGCAGCTTAGCCGGAGAGAACACCGGGGAGCTGTTTTTT.

This clone occurred a few times. This chain uses TRBV24-1 with TRBJ2-5; TRBD1 is a possible D gene (6 bases). This CDR3 comprises 18 residues. The V and J ends lost 4 bases and 5 bases respectively, with 25 bases between them. From germline, CDR1 is KGHDR and CDR2 SFDVKD. The chain's CDR3 is CATSDPGDRDQLGETQYF. As DNA, the CDR3 is TGTGCCACCAGTGACCCAGGGGACCGGGACCAACTCGGGGAGACCCAGTACTTC.

As for this clone: The same CDR3 arises from other DNA sequences in this sample as well. V is TRBV7-2 and J is TRBJ1-5; 7 bases agree with TRBD1. CDR3 length: 15 residues. Germline loops: CDR1 SGHTA, CDR2 FQGNSA. Unmatched junction bases numbered 11, after V lost 6 bases and J lost 6 bases. The CDR3 DNA reads as TGTGCCAGCAGTCGGCTACAGGGGTACGGTCAGCCCCAGCATTTT. It is translated as CASSRLQGYGQPQHF.

This CDR3 reads CASSVGLAGGATGLTDTQYF. CDR3 sequence (DNA): TGTGCCAGCAGCGTAGGACTAGCGGGGGGGGCCACAGGGCTCACAGATACGCAGTATTTT. The rearrangement joins TRBV9 to TRBJ2-3; 14 bases line up with TRBD2. The germline gives CDR1 SGDLS, CDR2 YYNGEE. The ends lost 0 bases at V and 2 bases at J; junction bases unmatched: 11. CDR3 size: 20 residues.

The chain joins TRBV7-8 to TRBJ2-3, with a possible D match to TRBD2 (5 bases). This CDR3 is built from 14 residues. CDR1 is SGHVS, CDR2 FQNEAQ, per germline. The V gene lost 5 bases and the J gene lost 8 bases, with 17 bases spanning the gap. CDR3 bases: TGTGCCAGCAGCCGAGATTGGCGGGTAGTTACGCAGTATTTT. The encoded protein is CASSRDWRVVTQYF.